This T cell receptor (beta chain) was identified during a study of blood T cell repertoires in COVID-19. Study context: Acute and convalescent COVID-19 specimens originated in the United States, Italy and Spain. The cDNA or gDNA used as material had been derived from T cells, B-cell-depleted T cells, or PBMCs.

In the source study's methods: Amplification with reference gene primers provided the estimates of nucleated cell counts. The method was immunoSEQ multiplex PCR; TCRdb's version includes in-frame clones alone and lacks a portion of them. V, J and clone size derive from that table, while D and trimming were established from the DNA sequence. The sample yields 150,000 or so clones, roughly 80% seen once. V was trimmed by 2 bases and J by 4 bases, leaving 13 bases between them. CDR1 SGHKS and CDR2 YYEKEE come from the germline V gene (reference sequence). The CDR3 totals 16 residues. Sequencing used peripheral blood. The receptor's source is a woman between 45 and 65 years old with active or convalescent COVID-19. The chain recombines TRBV5-5 with TRBJ2-6, with TRBD2 as a possible D gene (6 bases). CDR3 nucleotide sequence: TGTGCCAGCAGCTTTCTTGGAGGGTACGGGGCCAACGTCCTGACTTTC. As protein: CASSFLGGYGANVLTF.